One sample yielded the 21 T cell receptor beta chains listed below, sequenced in a study of blood T cell repertoires in COVID-19. TCRdb's copy holds only in-frame clones and misses some; the assay was immunoSEQ multiplex PCR. The sample comprises 170,000 or so clones, 80% to 85% of which are singletons, and around 14% rests with the top ten. Source material: peripheral blood. These receptors all stem from a man younger than 30 with active or convalescent COVID-19.

The CDR3 sequence is CASSPRQRGTNQPQHF. CDR3 DNA: TGTGCCAGCAGTCCCCGACAGCGGGGAACTAATCAGCCCCAGCATTTT. The chain links TRBV27 to TRBJ1-5; a possible D gene is TRBD1 (5 bases). The germline CDR1 and CDR2 sequences are MNHEY and SMNVEV (reference sequence). Trimming took off 5 bases at V and 4 bases at J, with 18 bases between the two ends. The CDR3 is 16 amino acids.

The chain recombines TRBV5-1 with TRBJ2-3; TRBD2 agrees at 10 bases. Per the germline V gene, CDR1 is SGHRS and CDR2 is YFSETQ. This CDR3 comprises 16 residues. V lost 4 bases to trimming and J lost 1 base; unmatched junction nucleotides: 6. In DNA, the CDR3 is TGCGCCAGCAGCATAACTAGCGGGGCTGGCACAGATACGCAGTATTTT. Its translation is CASSITSGAGTDTQYF. The full variable domain, with the rest looked up from reference TRBV5-1 and TRBJ2-3, is KAGVTQTPRYLIKTRGQQVTLSCSPISGHRSVSWYQQTPGQGLQFLFEYFSETQRNKGNFPGRFSGRQFSNSRSEMNVSTLELGDSALYLCASSITSGAGTDTQYFGPGTRLTVL.

The chain combines TRBV19 with TRBJ2-7; possibly TRBD1 for D (5 bases). Germline CDR1 and CDR2: LNHDA and SQIVND (reference sequence). The CDR3 has 14 amino acids. The ends were cut back, 6 bases at V and 0 bases at J, with 12 bases in the middle. As DNA, the CDR3 is TGTGCCAGTAGGAAGACAGAGACCTCCTACGAGCAGTACTTC. Its translation is CASRKTETSYEQYF. Variable domain in full (rest from reference TRBV19 and TRBJ2-7): DGGITQSPKYLFRKEGQNVTLSCEQNLNHDAMYWYRQDPGQGLRLIYYSQIVNDFQKGDIAEGYSVSREKKESFPLTVTSAQKNPTAFYLCASRKTETSYEQYFGPGTRLTVT.

The chain has TRBV5-8 and TRBJ2-1; the match to TRBD2 covers 11 bases. The trim removed 0 bases at V and 5 bases at J, leaving 7 bases unmatched. CDR3 length: 17 residues. From germline, CDR1 is SGHTS and CDR2 YDEGEE. In DNA, the CDR3 is TGTGCCAGCAGCTTGGGCTCCCTAGCGGGGGGCAACAATGAGCAGTTCTTC. It yields the protein CASSLGSLAGGNNEQFF.

This chain links TRBV9 with TRBJ2-2, with 7 bases identical to TRBD2. CDR1 is SGDLS, CDR2 YYNGEE, per germline. CDR3 length equals 14 residues. V shed 7 bases and J 1 base; nucleotides not matched to a gene: 4. The CDR3 coding sequence is TGTGCCAGCCGCCCGGGGGGGAACACCGGGGAGCTGTTTTTT. It yields the protein CASRPGGNTGELFF.

V and J are TRBV28 and TRBJ1-5, with D perhaps TRBD1 (5 bases). The CDR3 totals 15 residues. The germline V gene has CDR1 MDHEN and CDR2 SYDVKM. Trimming pared 3 bases from V and 2 bases from J, leaving 11 bases between. The CDR3 sequence is CASSLQGFGNQPQHF. The DNA for the CDR3 is TGTGCCAGCAGTTTGCAGGGCTTCGGCAATCAGCCCCAGCATTTT.

The J gene is TRBJ2-7, the V gene TRBV18, with 11 positions matching TRBD1. After removal of 4 bases from V and 4 bases from J, the junction contained 6 bases not matched to a gene. This CDR3 contains 15 residues. The germline V gene encodes CDR1 KGHSH and CDR2 LQKENI. This chain's CDR3 is CASSLPGQGAYEQYF. CDR3 DNA: TGTGCCAGCTCACTTCCCGGACAGGGGGCTTACGAGCAGTACTTC.

The sample holds a few counts of this clone. The chain couples TRBV5-1 to TRBJ1-1; no reliable D call. The CDR3 has 15 amino acids. CDR1 is SGHRS and CDR2 is YFSETQ in the germline V gene. Trimming cost V 0 bases and J 1 base, with 10 bases left between them. Written as DNA, the CDR3 is TGCGCCAGCAGCTTGGGGAGGGTGGGGAACACTGAAGCTTTCTTT. This encodes CASSLGRVGNTEAFF. The variable domain in full, with the rest retrieved from reference TRBV5-1 and TRBJ1-1, is KAGVTQTPRYLIKTRGQQVTLSCSPISGHRSVSWYQQTPGQGLQFLFEYFSETQRNKGNFPGRFSGRQFSNSRSEMNVSTLELGDSALYLCASSLGRVGNTEAFFGQGTRLTVV.

The chain employs TRBV5-4 and TRBJ2-7, with 8 bases lining up with TRBD1. Germline V gene sequence: CDR1 SGHNT, CDR2 YYREEE (reference sequence). With 3 bases clipped from V and 3 bases from J, the junction kept 2 bases outside the gene matches. CDR3 length: 13 residues. The CDR3 DNA reads TGTGCCAGCAGCTGGGACAGGAACTACGAGCAGTACTTC. This codes for CASSWDRNYEQYF. The complete variable domain, with remaining parts taken from reference TRBV5-4 and TRBJ2-7, reads ETGVTQSPTHLIKTRGQQVTLRCSSQSGHNTVSWYQQALGQGPQFIFQYYREEENGRGNFPPRFSGLQFPNYSSELNVNALELDDSALYLCASSWDRNYEQYFGPGTRLTVT.

The chain joins TRBV6-5 to TRBJ2-3; TRBD1 matches at 8 bases. The CDR3 contains 16 residues. From germline, CDR1 is MNHEY and CDR2 SVGAGI. The V and J ends lost 4 bases and 5 bases, in that order; junction bases with no gene match: 11. DNA of the CDR3: TGTGCCAGCAGTTTTAGGACAGGGATTGTGGGAGATACGCAGTATTTT. Its translation: CASSFRTGIVGDTQYF.

The chain links TRBV5-8 to TRBJ1-1, with D possibly being TRBD1 (5 bases). The CDR3 is 15 amino acids. V was pared by 3 bases and J by 5 bases, with 17 bases between. Germline V lookup: CDR1 SGHTS, CDR2 YDEGEE. CDR3 nucleotide sequence: TGTGCCAGCAGCTCGAACTACCAGGGATTGACTGAAGCTTTCTTT. This codes for CASSSNYQGLTEAFF.

This sequence joins TRBV10-2 and TRBJ1-1; possible D gene TRBD1, 5 bases. The ends were cut back, 2 bases at V and 2 bases at J, with 9 bases in the middle. The CDR3 covers 14 residues. From germline, CDR1 is WSHSY and CDR2 SAAADI. CDR3 residues: CASSEGGGNTEAFF. Here the CDR3 DNA reads TGCGCCAGCAGTGAGGGGGGGGGAAACACTGAAGCTTTCTTT.

This chain joins TRBV27 and TRBJ2-5, with TRBD1 matching over 11 bases. This CDR3 has 16 amino acids. After removal of 5 bases from V and 1 base from J, the junction contained 6 bases not matched to a gene. Germline V lookup: CDR1 MNHEY, CDR2 SMNVEV (reference sequence). The CDR3 nucleotides are TGTGCCAGCAGTCTACGGGGACAGGGGGGCCAAGAGACCCAGTACTTC. This gives the protein CASSLRGQGGQETQYF.

This chain links TRBV6-5 with TRBJ1-2; D call uncertain. CDR3 length: 12 amino acids. With 7 bases removed from V and 4 bases from J, the gap between germline ends came to 10 bases. Germline V gene lookup returns CDR1 MNHEY and CDR2 SVGAGI. The CDR3 reads CASTDGFYGYTF. The CDR3 DNA reads TGTGCCAGCACCGACGGGTTCTATGGCTACACCTTC.

This clone occurred a few times. The chain employs TRBV29-1 and TRBJ2-7; 10 nucleotides line up with TRBD2. V was pared by 6 bases and J by 0 bases, with 2 bases of the junction left unmatched. CDR1 and CDR2 (germline): SQVTM, ANQGSEA. This CDR3 region has 13 residues. The CDR3 DNA reads TGCAGCGTACGGACTAGCGGCTCCTACGAGCAGTACTTC. It codes for CSVRTSGSYEQYF.

V usage is TRBV29-1 and J usage is TRBJ1-5, with TRBD1 matching 11 bases. Germline lookup yields CDR1 SQVTM and CDR2 ANQGSEA. There are 13 residues in the CDR3. The V gene end was trimmed by 6 bases and the J gene end by 6 bases; junction bases not matched to a gene: 4. CDR3 amino acids: CSVGDRGTQPQHF. Written as DNA, the CDR3 is TGCAGCGTGGGGGACAGGGGGACTCAGCCCCAGCATTTT. The variable domain in full, with the rest retrieved from reference TRBV29-1 and TRBJ1-5, is SAVISQKPSRDICQRGTSLTIQCQVDSQVTMMFWYRQQPGQSLTLIATANQGSEATYESGFVIDKFPISRPNLTFSTLTVSNMSPEDSSIYLCSVGDRGTQPQHFGDGTRLSIL.

J is TRBJ2-1 and V is TRBV6-6; 9 positions match TRBD2. This CDR3 contains 16 residues. Trimming removed 5 bases from V and 0 bases from J; junction bases left unmatched: 5. Looked up from germline, CDR1 is MNHNY and CDR2 is SVGAGI (reference sequence). The CDR3 here is CASSGTSTSSYNEQFF. DNA for the CDR3: TGTGCCAGCAGTGGGACTAGCACGAGCTCCTACAATGAGCAGTTCTTC.

This clone was observed at least ten times. The chain couples TRBV28 to TRBJ2-7; D might be TRBD1 (5 bases). Trimming stripped 2 bases from V and 5 bases from J, with 22 bases between. Germline CDR1 MDHEN, CDR2 SYDVKM. The CDR3 loop spans 17 amino acids. The CDR3 here is CASSLPVQGSGVNEQYF. The DNA of the CDR3 is TGTGCCAGCAGTTTACCCGTTCAGGGATCTGGAGTAAACGAGCAGTACTTC.

The chain couples TRBV7-2 to TRBJ2-7; D ambiguous. There are 15 residues in the CDR3. Germline lookup yields CDR1 SGHTA and CDR2 FQGNSA. With 1 base removed from V and 2 bases from J, the gap between germline ends came to 12 bases. CDR3 sequence: CASSLVSLGPYEQYF. As DNA, the CDR3 is TGTGCCAGCAGCTTAGTTTCTCTAGGCCCCTACGAGCAGTACTTC.

J is TRBJ2-5 and V is TRBV6-5; a weak D match, TRBD2 (5 bases). V dropped 8 bases and J dropped 5 bases, with 21 bases sitting between them. Germline assignment: CDR1 MNHEY and CDR2 SVGAGI. CDR3 size: 15 residues. CDR3 loop: CASGFDGGPGETQYF. The CDR3 nucleotides read TGTGCCAGCGGGTTTGACGGCGGGCCTGGGGAGACCCAGTACTTC.

This chain connects TRBV7-8 to TRBJ2-1; TRBD2 aligns across 8 bases. Trimming at V came to 6 bases and at J to 1 base, leaving 8 bases not matched to a gene. Germline CDR1 SGHVS, CDR2 FQNEAQ. This CDR3 is 16 amino acids long. CDR3: CASSSLAGRSYNEQFF. DNA of the CDR3: TGTGCCAGCAGTTCGTTAGCGGGAAGGTCCTACAATGAGCAGTTCTTC. The variable domain in full, with the rest retrieved from reference TRBV7-8 and TRBJ2-1, is GAGVSQSPRYKVAKRGQDVALRCDPISGHVSLFWYQQALGQGPEFLTYFQNEAQLDKSGLPSDRFFAERPEGSVSTLKIQRTQQEDSAVYLCASSSLAGRSYNEQFFGPGTRLTVL.